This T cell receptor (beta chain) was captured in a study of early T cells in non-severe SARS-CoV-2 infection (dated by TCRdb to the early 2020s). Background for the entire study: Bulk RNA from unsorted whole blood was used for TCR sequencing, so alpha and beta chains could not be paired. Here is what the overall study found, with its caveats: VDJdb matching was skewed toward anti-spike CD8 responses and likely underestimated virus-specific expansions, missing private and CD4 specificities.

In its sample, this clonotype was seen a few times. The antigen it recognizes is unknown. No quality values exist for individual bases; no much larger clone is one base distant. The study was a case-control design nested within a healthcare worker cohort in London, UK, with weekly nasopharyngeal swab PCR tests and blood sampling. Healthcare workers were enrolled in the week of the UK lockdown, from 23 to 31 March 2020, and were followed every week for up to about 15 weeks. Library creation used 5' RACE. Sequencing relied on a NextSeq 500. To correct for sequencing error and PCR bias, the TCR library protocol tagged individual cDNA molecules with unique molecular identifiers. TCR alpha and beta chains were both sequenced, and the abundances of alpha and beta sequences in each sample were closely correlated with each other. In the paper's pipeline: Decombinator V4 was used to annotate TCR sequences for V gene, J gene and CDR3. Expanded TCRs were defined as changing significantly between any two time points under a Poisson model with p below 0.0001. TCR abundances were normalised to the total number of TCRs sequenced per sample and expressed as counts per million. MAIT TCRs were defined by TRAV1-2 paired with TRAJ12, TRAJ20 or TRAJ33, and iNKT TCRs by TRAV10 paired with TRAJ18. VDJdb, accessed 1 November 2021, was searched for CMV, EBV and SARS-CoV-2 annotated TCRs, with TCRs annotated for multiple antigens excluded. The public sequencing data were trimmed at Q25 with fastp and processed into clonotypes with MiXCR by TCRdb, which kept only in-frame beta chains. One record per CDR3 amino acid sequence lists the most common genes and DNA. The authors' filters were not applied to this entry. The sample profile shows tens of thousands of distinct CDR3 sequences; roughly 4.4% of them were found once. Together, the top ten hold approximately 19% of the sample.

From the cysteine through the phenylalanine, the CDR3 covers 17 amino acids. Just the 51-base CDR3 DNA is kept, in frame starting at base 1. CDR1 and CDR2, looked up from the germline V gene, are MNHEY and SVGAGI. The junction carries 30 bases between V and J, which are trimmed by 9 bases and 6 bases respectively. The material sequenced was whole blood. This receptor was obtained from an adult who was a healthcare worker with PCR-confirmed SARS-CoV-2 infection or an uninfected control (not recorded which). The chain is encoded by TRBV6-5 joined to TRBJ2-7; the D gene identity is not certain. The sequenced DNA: TGTGCCAGTCTCTCCCCCCCTCGAAAGGGTGGTAAAGGCGAGCAGTACTTC. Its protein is CASLSPPRKGGKGEQYF.